The rows below give T cell receptor beta chains drawn from one sample of a study of blood T cell repertoires in COVID-19. Profiling relied on immunoSEQ multiplex PCR, and the TCRdb table lists in-frame clones only, not all of them. The repertoire consists of fewer than 95,000 clones, with 75% to 90% occurring once and the leading ten covering 15%. The sequenced material came from peripheral blood. The receptors derive from a male donor with acute or convalescent COVID-19. Both conserved end residues are part of each CDR3. Each record gives: J gene, D gene, V gene, clone size, CDR3 DNA, CDR3 protein. D genes are given only for firm matches. Size tells how often a clone was seen (once, few, many) or the class of an expanded clone, and some rows leave it out.

TRBJ1-1	-	TRBV6-5	-	TGTGCCAGCAGTTCACAGGGCGGGAGCACTGAAGCTTTCTTT	CASSSQGGSTEAFF
TRBJ2-7	-	TRBV7-5	-	TGTGCCAGAAGCGCATATTCCCGGGACAGCTACGAGCAGTACTTC	CARSAYSRDSYEQYF
TRBJ1-5	TRBD1	TRBV27	-	TGTGCCAGCAGTCCCAGACAGGGGGTTAACAATCAGCCCCAGCATTTT	CASSPRQGVNNQPQHF
TRBJ1-5	-	TRBV7-9	-	TGTGCCATCGGGAGGGAGAACAATCAGCCCCAGCATTTT	CAIGRENNQPQHF
TRBJ1-1	TRBD1	TRBV19	-	TGTGCCAGTGCCCGCGACAGGGACACTGAAGCTTTCTTT	CASARDRDTEAFF
TRBJ1-1	-	TRBV15	-	TGTGCCACCAGCAGAGATCCGGGGTTCGAAGCTTTCTTT	CATSRDPGFEAFF
TRBJ1-1	-	TRBV14	-	TGTGCCAGCAGCCAAGAAGGAAGGGGCTCTGAAGCTTTCTTT	CASSQEGRGSEAFF
TRBJ1-2	-	TRBV11-2	-	TGTGCCAGCAGCCAACAGGGTCCCTATGGCTACACCTTC	CASSQQGPYGYTF
TRBJ1-1	-	TRBV6-5	-	TGTGCCAGCAGGACGGGGAACACTGAAGCTTTCTTT	CASRTGNTEAFF
TRBJ1-1	-	TRBV30	-	TGTGCCTGTGCAGTGAACACTGAAGCTTTCTTT	CACAVNTEAFF
TRBJ1-1	-	TRBV15	-	TGTGCCACTATGGACGGGAGTGGTACTGAAGCTTTCTTT	CATMDGSGTEAFF
TRBJ2-7	TRBD2	TRBV5-4	-	TGTGCCAGCAGCTTGATGACTAGCGGGACCTACGAGCAGTACTTC	CASSLMTSGTYEQYF
TRBJ2-1	TRBD2	TRBV7-2	few	TGTGCCAGCAGCTTACGGGCTAGCGGGGGGAGGGATGAGCAGTTCTTC	CASSLRASGGRDEQFF
TRBJ1-1	-	TRBV11-1	few	TGTGCCAGCAGCTTATCTAAGGCAGGGACTGAAGCTTTCTTT	CASSLSKAGTEAFF
TRBJ2-7	TRBD2	TRBV19	-	TGTGCCAGTAGTATGCGGACTAGCGGCGAGCAGTACTTC	CASSMRTSGEQYF
TRBJ2-7	TRBD1	TRBV27	-	TGTGCCAGCAGGACAGGGGGGGTTGGATACGAGCAGTACTTC	CASRTGGVGYEQYF
TRBJ2-7	-	TRBV23-1	-	TGCGCCAGCACTCCGGACACAAACTCCTACGAGCAGTACTTC	CASTPDTNSYEQYF
TRBJ2-2	-	TRBV12-3/TRBV12-4	once	TGTGCCAGCAGTGAACAGACCGGGGAGCTGTTTTTT	CASSEQTGELFF
TRBJ2-5	TRBD2	TRBV4-1	once	TGCGCCAGCAGCCAAGAACCGCCCAGGGAGGGAGAGACCCAGTACTTC	CASSQEPPREGETQYF
TRBJ1-1	-	TRBV5-1	-	TGCGCCAGCAGCCCCGGCGGATTCGCTGAAGCTTTCTTT	CASSPGGFAEAFF
TRBJ1-6	TRBD1	TRBV18	few	TGTGCCAGCTCACAGACCGGGACAGGGACCGATTCACCCCTCCACTTT	CASSQTGTGTDSPLHF
TRBJ2-3	-	TRBV7-3	-	TGTGCCAGCAGCTTAGACGGTGACAGCACAAATACGCAGTATTTT	CASSLDGDSTNTQYF